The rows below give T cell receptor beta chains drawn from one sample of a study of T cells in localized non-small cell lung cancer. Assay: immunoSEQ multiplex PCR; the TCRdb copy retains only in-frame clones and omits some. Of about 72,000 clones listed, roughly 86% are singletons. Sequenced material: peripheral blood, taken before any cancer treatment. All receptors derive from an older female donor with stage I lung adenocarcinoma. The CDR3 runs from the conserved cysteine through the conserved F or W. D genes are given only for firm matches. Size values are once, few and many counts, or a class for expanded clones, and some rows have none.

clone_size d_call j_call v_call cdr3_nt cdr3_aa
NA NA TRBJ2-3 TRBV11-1 TGTGCCAGCAGCTCAACAGGGTTACGGACAGATACGCAGTATTTT CASSSTGLRTDTQYF
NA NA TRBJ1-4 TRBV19 TGTGCCAGTAGTCTAGGGCGGGATGAAAAACTGTTTTTT CASSLGRDEKLFF
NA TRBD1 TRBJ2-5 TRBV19 TGTGCCAGTAGTTCGACAGGGGGGGAGACCCAGTACTTC CASSSTGGETQYF
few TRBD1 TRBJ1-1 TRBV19 TGTGCCAGTAGTGGCGACCCCCGTTCAAGGGGGCTCACTGAAGCTTTCTTT CASSGDPRSRGLTEAFF
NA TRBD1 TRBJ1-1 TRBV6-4 TGTGCCAGCAGTGATGCAGGGGGGACTGAAGCTTTCTTT CASSDAGGTEAFF
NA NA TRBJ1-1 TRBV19 TGTGCCAGTAGGGTGACAGGCCAGCATTCTGAAGCTTTCTTT CASRVTGQHSEAFF
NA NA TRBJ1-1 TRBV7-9 TGTGCCAGCAGCTCAAGGGACATTTGGGGTATGAACACTGAAGCTTTCTTT CASSSRDIWGMNTEAFF
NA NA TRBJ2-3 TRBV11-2 TGTGCCAGCAGCCGCGGCGGGACTTTAACAGATACGCAGTATTTT CASSRGGTLTDTQYF
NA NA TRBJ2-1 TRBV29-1 TGCAGCGTAGCCTATAACAATGAGCAGTTCTTC CSVAYNNEQFF
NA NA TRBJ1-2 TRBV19 TGTGCCAGCGAACCGGGACACAGAAACTATGGCTACACCTTC CASEPGHRNYGYTF
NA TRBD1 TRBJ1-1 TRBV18 TGTGCCAGCTCACCGGCAGGGGGGAACACTGAAGCTTTCTTT CASSPAGGNTEAFF
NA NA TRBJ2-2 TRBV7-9 TGTGCCAGCAGCTTCATCCGGGCCGGGGAGCTGTTTTTT CASSFIRAGELFF
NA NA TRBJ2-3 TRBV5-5 TGTGCCAGCAGCTTGGCCGACGTAGATACGCAGTATTTT CASSLADVDTQYF
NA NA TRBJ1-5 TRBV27 TGTGCCAGCAGTTTGTATCAGGGACTGTTGAACAATCAGCCCCAGCATTTT CASSLYQGLLNNQPQHF
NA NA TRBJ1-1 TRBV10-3 TGTGCCATCAGTGACCAAAATGGGGGGAACACTGAAGCTTTCTTT CAISDQNGGNTEAFF
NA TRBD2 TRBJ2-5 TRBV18 TGTGCCAGCTCACGACCCCCCTCGGGGGGGGAGGAGACCCAGTACTTC CASSRPPSGGEETQYF
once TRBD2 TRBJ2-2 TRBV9 TGTGCCAGCAGCGGCGGACTAGCGGACTACACCGGGGAGCTGTTTTTT CASSGGLADYTGELFF
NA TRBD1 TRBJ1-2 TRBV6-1 TGTGCCAGCAGTGGGGACAGGGGAACCTATGGCTACACCTTC CASSGDRGTYGYTF